This T cell receptor (beta chain) was identified in a study of blood T cell repertoires in COVID-19. Study at large: Sites in the United States, Italy and Spain provided acute and convalescent COVID-19 samples. T cells, B-cell-depleted T cells, or PBMCs supplied cDNA or gDNA.

With V trimmed by 5 bases and J by 4 bases, 6 bases remained unmatched. CDR3 length equals 14 residues. Per germline, CDR1 LNHDA and CDR2 SQIVND (reference sequence). Profiled with immunoSEQ multiplex PCR; TCRdb holds only in-frame clones, not every one. This sample has about 220,000 clones, with about 85% found just once. The sample comprised peripheral blood. The sequence came from a woman aged 45-65 years with COVID-19, enrolled during active disease. The chain couples TRBV19 to TRBJ1-1; 8 bases line up with TRBD1. The CDR3 coding sequence is TGTGCCAGTAGTTCCTTTACAGGGGGCACTGAAGCTTTCTTT. This gives the protein CASSSFTGGTEAFF.